Listed below are T cell receptor beta chains from one sample, sequenced in a study of cytomegalovirus exposure and HLA in healthy donors. Sequenced by immunoSEQ multiplex PCR; TCRdb stores in-frame clones only, minus some. This table has about 160,000 clones, over 75% appearing once. Sequencing was performed on PBMCs. All receptors derive from a woman between 50 and 59 years old in good health and CMV-seropositive. The CDR3 runs from the conserved cysteine through the conserved F or W. A D gene is named only where the DNA matches it firmly. The size of a clone is reported for some rows only, either as once, few or many, or as a class for expanded clones.

V,size,D,J,CDR3,DNA
TRBV10-1,once,.,TRBJ2-2,CASSHTGNTGELFF,TGCGCCAGCAGTCATACAGGGAACACCGGGGAGCTGTTTTTT
TRBV6-6,once,TRBD2,TRBJ2-2,CASSKREGLKTGELFF,TGTGCCAGCTCCAAAAGGGAGGGGCTGAAGACCGGGGAGCTGTTTTTT
TRBV4-3,.,.,TRBJ1-4,CASSRELMSGREKLFF,TGCGCCAGCAGCCGGGAGCTTATGTCTGGGCGGGAAAAACTGTTTTTT
TRBV10-3,.,TRBD1,TRBJ1-2,CAISARGQGEGGYTF,TGTGCCATCAGTGCCCGGGGACAGGGGGAAGGTGGCTACACCTTC
TRBV30,.,TRBD1,TRBJ2-3,CAWTQTGVSTDTQYF,TGTGCCTGGACCCAAACAGGGGTCAGCACAGATACGCAGTATTTT
TRBV2,.,TRBD2,TRBJ2-5,CATGTSGSGKTQYF,TGTGCCACCGGGACTAGCGGGAGTGGAAAGACCCAGTACTTC
TRBV27,.,.,TRBJ1-1,CASSSGVTNTEAFF,TGTGCCAGCAGCTCCGGGGTCACGAACACTGAAGCTTTCTTT
TRBV7-9,once,.,TRBJ2-7,CASSLEGIPYEQYF,TGTGCCAGCAGCTTAGAGGGGATTCCCTACGAGCAGTACTTC
TRBV28,.,.,TRBJ2-7,CASSPPGGSYEQYF,TGTGCCAGCAGTCCCCCGGGTGGGAGCTACGAGCAGTACTTC
TRBV5-4,.,TRBD1,TRBJ2-2,CASSRGTGPNTGELFF,TGTGCCAGCAGCCGAGGGACAGGACCGAACACCGGGGAGCTGTTTTTT
TRBV6-5,.,.,TRBJ1-4,CASSRTVYEKLFF,TGTGCCAGCAGTAGGACAGTATACGAAAAACTGTTTTTT
TRBV4-3,.,.,TRBJ1-5,CASSQGHGQYSNQPQHF,TGCGCCAGCAGCCAAGGCCACGGACAGTATAGCAATCAGCCCCAGCATTTT
TRBV2,.,.,TRBJ2-4,CASSGRGRDIQYF,TGTGCCAGCAGTGGCCGGGGAAGAGACATTCAGTACTTC
TRBV27,.,TRBD1,TRBJ1-5,CASSLGQGGLAPQHF,TGTGCCAGCAGCCTGGGACAGGGGGGCCTCGCGCCCCAGCATTTT
TRBV6-6,once,.,TRBJ1-1,CASTFHGGADREAFF,TGTGCCAGCACCTTCCACGGGGGGGCGGACCGAGAAGCTTTCTTT
TRBV19,few,.,TRBJ2-6,CASSPNSGANVLTF,TGTGCCAGTAGTCCAAACTCTGGGGCCAACGTCCTGACTTTC
TRBV4-1,.,TRBD1,TRBJ1-2,CASSQRAGQGIYGYTF,TGCGCCAGCAGCCAAAGGGCGGGACAGGGCATTTATGGCTACACCTTC
TRBV19,.,.,TRBJ1-2,CASSMGGQEANYGYTF,TGTGCCAGTAGTATGGGTGGGCAAGAAGCTAACTATGGCTACACCTTC
TRBV19,.,.,TRBJ2-7,CASSIAPPFTYEQYF,TGTGCCAGTAGTATAGCCCCCCCCTTTACCTACGAGCAGTACTTC
TRBV29-1,.,.,TRBJ2-5,CSVGQVQETQYF,TGCAGCGTTGGACAGGTTCAAGAGACCCAGTACTTC
TRBV18,.,.,TRBJ2-1,CASSLRNEQFF,TGTGCCAGCTCACTTCGCAATGAGCAGTTCTTC
TRBV5-4,.,TRBD2,TRBJ2-5,CASSRASGGAQETQYF,TGTGCCAGCAGCCGTGCTAGCGGGGGGGCACAAGAGACCCAGTACTTC
TRBV19,.,TRBD1,TRBJ1-5,CASSITLQGMNQPQHF,TGTGCCAGTAGTATTACCCTACAGGGGATGAATCAGCCCCAGCATTTT
TRBV10-1,.,TRBD2,TRBJ2-5,CASSRGGGSSGETQYF,TGCGCCAGCAGTCGTGGCGGGGGGTCCTCCGGAGAGACCCAGTACTTC
TRBV28,.,.,TRBJ1-1,CASSLFSGVAFF,TGTGCCAGCAGTTTATTCTCAGGGGTAGCTTTCTTT
TRBV5-5,.,.,TRBJ2-6,CASSPGAGANVLTF,TGTGCCAGCAGCCCGGGAGCTGGGGCCAACGTCCTGACTTTC
TRBV2,.,TRBD1,TRBJ2-7,CASSRTGDEQYF,TGTGCCAGCAGCCGGACAGGGGACGAGCAGTACTTC
TRBV4-3,.,TRBD2,TRBJ2-5,CASSQDISGGMETQYF,TGCGCCAGCAGCCAAGATATTAGCGGGGGGATGGAGACCCAGTACTTC
TRBV11-3,.,TRBD2,TRBJ2-1,CASSPGGLSYNEQFF,TGTGCCAGCAGCCCGGGGGGGCTATCCTACAATGAGCAGTTCTTC
TRBV4-3,.,.,TRBJ1-1,CASSQDRGIEAFF,TGCGCCAGCAGCCAAGATCGTGGCATCGAAGCTTTCTTT
TRBV7-8,.,.,TRBJ1-2,CASSSYRGVEGYTF,TGTGCCAGCAGCTCCTACCGGGGGGTGGAAGGCTACACCTTC
TRBV27,.,TRBD1,TRBJ1-2,CASNTGGGGYTF,TGTGCCAGCAACACAGGGGGCGGTGGCTACACCTTC
TRBV5-1,few,.,TRBJ1-1,CASSSDPGTMNTEAFF,TGCGCCAGCAGCTCAGACCCCGGGACAATGAACACTGAAGCTTTCTTT
TRBV5-1,.,TRBD2,TRBJ2-5,CASSFGGDEETQYF,TGCGCCAGCAGCTTCGGGGGGGATGAGGAGACCCAGTACTTC
TRBV6-1,.,.,TRBJ2-7,CASSPLSGYEQYF,TGTGCCAGCAGTCCGTTAAGCGGTTACGAGCAGTACTTC
TRBV7-9,.,.,TRBJ2-5,CASSLWRAETQYF,TGTGCCAGCAGCTTGTGGAGGGCCGAGACCCAGTACTTC
TRBV9,.,.,TRBJ1-2,CASSVATQGRGGYTF,TGTGCCAGCAGCGTAGCCACACAGGGACGTGGTGGCTACACCTTC
TRBV19,few,.,TRBJ1-1,CASTATASFNTEAFF,TGTGCCAGTACTGCGACAGCTTCATTTAACACTGAAGCTTTCTTT
TRBV4-3,.,.,TRBJ1-6,CASSQDPGSYNSPLHF,TGCGCCAGCAGCCAAGATCCAGGGTCTTATAATTCACCCCTCCACTTT
TRBV2,.,.,TRBJ2-2,CASSEVPAGELFF,TGTGCCAGCAGTGAAGTCCCTGCCGGGGAGCTGTTTTTT
TRBV6-5,.,TRBD2,TRBJ2-5,CASSYQAGSQETQYF,TGTGCCAGCAGTTACCAAGCGGGGAGCCAAGAGACCCAGTACTTC
TRBV10-3,.,TRBD1,TRBJ1-6,CAISLTGEVDSPLHF,TGTGCCATCAGCCTCACAGGGGAAGTGGATTCACCCCTCCACTTT
TRBV2,.,.,TRBJ2-3,CASRPGLSTDTQYF,TGTGCCAGCAGGCCAGGGTTGAGCACAGATACGCAGTATTTT
TRBV11-2,.,.,TRBJ1-4,CASSLQGVRSEKLFF,TGTGCCAGCAGCTTACAAGGGGTGCGTTCTGAAAAACTGTTTTTT
TRBV5-1,once,.,TRBJ2-2,CASSLQIHGELFF,TGCGCCAGCAGCTTACAAATACACGGGGAGCTGTTTTTT
TRBV5-1,.,.,TRBJ2-3,CASSLDEKDTQYF,TGCGCCAGCAGCTTGGACGAGAAAGATACGCAGTATTTT
TRBV10-3,.,.,TRBJ1-3,CAISQGTGNTIYF,TGTGCCATCAGCCAGGGGACTGGAAACACCATATATTTT
TRBV11-1,.,TRBD1,TRBJ1-6,CASSFRDRYNSPLHF,TGTGCCAGCAGTTTCCGGGACAGATATAATTCACCCCTCCACTTT
TRBV18,.,.,TRBJ2-1,CASLQGDEQFF,TGTGCCAGCCTACAGGGAGATGAGCAGTTCTTC